The 27 T cell receptor beta chains below all came from one sample that was sequenced in a study of identical twins. TCRdb reprocessed the 5' RACE reads with MiXCR, giving one entry per CDR3 protein. Counted here are 450,000 to 650,000 distinct CDR3 sequences, 13% to 15% occurring once; the ten biggest clones make up nearly 0.45%. This sample was shared with a second study, whose subject was yellow fever vaccine responses in identical twins.

The sequencing sample was made of CD4+ T cells sorted from blood. Every receptor here comes from a woman aged 18 to 35 in good health.

This clonotype was counted between two and nine times. The V gene is TRBV9, the J gene TRBJ2-1; D remains ambiguous. V lost 3 bases and J 5 bases, leaving 12 bases between the germline ends. Germline CDR1 reads SGDLS; CDR2 reads YYNGEE. The CDR3 consists of 14 residues. In DNA form, the CDR3 reads TGTGCCAGCAGCGGACTGGTCGAGGACAATGAGCAGTTCTTC. Its protein product is CASSGLVEDNEQFF.

The V and J genes are TRBV2 and TRBJ2-7; D is possibly TRBD2 (5 bases). The CDR3 length is 12 residues. The ends were cut back, 8 bases at V and 3 bases at J, with 11 bases in the middle. Per germline, CDR1 SNHLY and CDR2 FYNNEI. The CDR3 reads CASGRGSYEQYF. The CDR3 DNA is TGTGCCAGCGGGCGAGGGAGCTACGAGCAGTACTTC.

This clonotype was counted many times. The chain has TRBV9 and TRBJ1-1, with TRBD1 as a possible D gene (5 bases). V dropped 0 bases and J dropped 8 bases, with 17 bases sitting between them. There are 15 residues in the CDR3. Germline loops: CDR1 SGDLS, CDR2 YYNGEE. The CDR3 loop reads CASSVDARAGLEAFF. In nucleotides, the CDR3 is TGTGCCAGCAGCGTAGACGCCAGGGCTGGGTTGGAAGCTTTCTTT.

This clonotype has just a few counts. The V gene is TRBV4-1, the J gene TRBJ2-5; D gene uncertain. CDR3 size: 13 residues. From germline, CDR1 is MGHRA and CDR2 YSYEKL. Trimming left V 3 bases short and J 5 bases short, with 10 bases between. CDR3: CASSQAVVETQYF. The CDR3 coding sequence is TGCGCCAGCAGCCAGGCTGTCGTGGAGACCCAGTACTTC.

The chain employs TRBV7-9 and TRBJ1-6; no definite D call. CDR1 SEHNR and CDR2 FQNEAQ come from the germline V gene (reference sequence). This CDR3 is 13 amino acids long. V was cut by 6 bases and J by 9 bases, with 12 bases left in between. The CDR3 DNA is TGTGCCAGCAGTCCCGAGTTCCTTTCACCCCTCCACTTT. Its protein is CASSPEFLSPLHF.

The DNA for the CDR3 is TGTGCCAGCAGTGAAGGGGGCGCCGTCACTGAAGCTTTCTTT. It is translated as CASSEGGAVTEAFF. The chain has TRBV2 and TRBJ1-1, with TRBD1 as a possible D gene (5 bases). Germline CDR1 SNHLY, CDR2 FYNNEI. The CDR3 is made up of 14 amino acids. V was shortened by 1 base and J by 4 bases, with 10 bases between the two germline ends. Full variable domain (outside the CDR3, taken from reference TRBV2 and TRBJ1-1): EPEVTQTPSHQVTQMGQEVILRCVPISNHLYFYWYRQILGQKVEFLVSFYNNEISEKSEIFDDQFSVERPDGSNFTLKIRSTKLEDSAMYFCASSEGGAVTEAFFGQGTRLTVV.

The chain carries TRBV11-2 and TRBJ2-7; TRBD2 aligns across 10 bases. Losses at the gene ends were 2 bases for V and 2 bases for J; bases not matched to a gene: 6. CDR1 is SGHAT and CDR2 is FQNNGV in the germline V gene. The CDR3 loop spans 16 amino acids. The CDR3 is CASSLSRLAGAYEQYV. The CDR3 DNA reads as TGTGCCAGCAGCTTATCAAGGCTAGCGGGAGCCTACGAGCAGTACGTC.

This chain connects TRBV12-3 or TRBV12-4 to TRBJ2-3; 8 nucleotides line up with TRBD1. With 1 base clipped from V and 4 bases from J, the junction kept 7 bases outside the gene matches. This CDR3 has 16 residues. CDR3 sequence: CASSLGDRGRPDTQYF. Here the CDR3 DNA reads TGTGCCAGCAGTTTAGGTGACAGGGGACGGCCAGATACGCAGTATTTT.

This clonotype was observed a handful of times. The chain joins TRBV3-1 to TRBJ2-7; no clear D. The germline V gene encodes CDR1 LGHDT and CDR2 YNNKEL (reference sequence). There are 12 residues in the CDR3. Trimming stripped 4 bases from V and 7 bases from J, with 11 bases between. CDR3 bases: TGTGCCAGCAGCCGCGAGGACGGTGAGCAGTACTTC. It yields the protein CASSREDGEQYF.

The rearrangement uses TRBV12-3 or TRBV12-4 and TRBJ1-5; D is ambiguous. V was pared by 1 base and J by 3 bases, with 7 bases between. The CDR3 is 14 residues long. In DNA form, the CDR3 reads TGTGCCAGCAGTTTAGGATCTGACAATCAGCCCCAGCATTTT. Translating it yields CASSLGSDNQPQHF.

J is TRBJ1-6 and V is TRBV6-5; the D gene is possibly TRBD1 (5 bases). The CDR3 covers 15 residues. Germline V gene lookup returns CDR1 MNHEY and CDR2 SVGAGI. Trimming removed 0 bases at V and 10 bases at J, with 13 bases between. The CDR3 bases are TGTGCCAGCAGTTACTCAGGGGCTACCCCGTCACCCCTCCACTTT. This sequence encodes CASSYSGATPSPLHF.

This clonotype came up a few times. This chain connects TRBV5-1 to TRBJ1-2; 7 bases line up with TRBD1. CDR1 and CDR2 from the germline V gene are SGHRS and YFSETQ. With 0 bases clipped from V and 4 bases from J, the junction kept 9 bases outside the gene matches. The CDR3 has 16 amino acids. The CDR3 here is CASSLESAGGFYGYTF. CDR3 coding DNA: TGCGCCAGCAGCTTGGAATCGGCAGGGGGGTTCTATGGCTACACCTTC.

This clonotype was observed a few times. V gene TRBV6-5 combines with J gene TRBJ1-1; possible D gene TRBD1, 6 bases. The CDR3 sequence is 14 residues long. Trimming removed 2 bases at V and 11 bases at J, with 18 bases between. Germline lookup yields CDR1 MNHEY and CDR2 SVGAGI. The CDR3 region is CASSYSKQGFMAFF. In nucleotides, the CDR3 is TGTGCCAGCAGTTACAGTAAGCAGGGGTTTATGGCTTTCTTT.

The V and J genes are TRBV7-3 and TRBJ2-1; D perhaps matches TRBD2 (6 bases). Germline V lookup: CDR1 SGHTA, CDR2 FQGTGA. There are 17 residues in the CDR3. The V gene lost 4 bases and the J gene lost 5 bases, with 21 bases spanning the gap. CDR3 loop: CASSSPIRDSNNNEQFF. The CDR3 bases are TGTGCCAGCAGCTCCCCCATCCGGGACTCAAATAACAATGAGCAGTTCTTC.

This sequence joins TRBV7-6 and TRBJ2-1; TRBD2 agrees at 11 bases. Germline trimming cut 1 base from V and 9 bases from J; bases unmatched to any gene: 5. The CDR3 is 15 residues long. Germline V gene sequence: CDR1 SGHVS, CDR2 FNYEAQ. Written as DNA, the CDR3 is TGTGCCAGCAGCTTAGTGCTAGCGGGAGGAGGTGAGCAGTTCTTC. Translated: CASSLVLAGGGEQFF.

This clonotype has a handful of counts. The rearrangement joins TRBV12-5 to TRBJ2-3, with no clear D. V gave up 1 base and J gave up 0 bases, with 8 bases separating them. This CDR3 region has 15 residues. Germline-derived CDR1 and CDR2 are LGHNT and FRNRAP. In DNA, the CDR3 is TGTGCTAGTGGTTTGGGTGTCAGGAGCACAGATACGCAGTATTTT. Translating it yields CASGLGVRSTDTQYF.

This clonotype came up many times. V and J are TRBV6-2 or TRBV6-3 and TRBJ2-1; 10 nucleotides line up with TRBD2. Per the germline V gene, CDR1 is MNHEY and CDR2 is SVGEGT. Losses at the gene ends were 5 bases for V and 5 bases for J; bases not matched to a gene: 9. CDR3 size: 16 residues. The CDR3 DNA follows: TGTGCCAGCAGTACAGGACTAGCGGAGACTCACAATGAGCAGTTCTTC. Encoded protein: CASSTGLAETHNEQFF.

This clonotype was detected many times. The chain carries TRBV12-3 or TRBV12-4 and TRBJ1-1; 8 bases align to TRBD1. The CDR3 length is 15 residues. V dropped 6 bases and J dropped 0; count of bases not matched to a gene: 6. CDR3 in amino acids: CASRRTGSMNTEAFF. The CDR3 nucleotides are TGTGCCAGCAGACGGACAGGGAGCATGAACACTGAAGCTTTCTTT.

The V gene is TRBV4-1, the J gene TRBJ2-7; D might be TRBD1 (5 bases). The V end lost 0 bases, the J end lost 0 bases, and 12 bases lay between the germline ends. This CDR3 has 16 residues. CDR1 and CDR2 from the germline V gene are MGHRA and YSYEKL. The DNA for the CDR3 is TGCGCCAGCAGCCAAGAGTGGGGCTATAGCTCCTACGAGCAGTACTTC. Translating it yields CASSQEWGYSSYEQYF.

This chain connects TRBV20-1 to TRBJ1-1, with D possibly TRBD1 on 5 matching bases. This CDR3 contains 14 residues. The V end lost 3 bases, the J end lost 5 bases, and 16 bases lay between the germline ends. Looked up from germline, CDR1 is DFQATT and CDR2 is SNEGSKA (reference sequence). The CDR3 sequence is CSARLDGGVTEAFF. The CDR3 DNA sequence: TGCAGTGCTAGGTTGGACGGGGGTGTTACTGAAGCTTTCTTT.

This clonotype was found many times. The rearrangement joins TRBV10-3 to TRBJ2-7; D is possibly TRBD1 or TRBD2 (7 bases each). CDR3 length: 15 amino acids. Germline values: CDR1 ENHRY, CDR2 SYGVKD. With 4 bases removed from V and 5 bases from J, the gap between germline ends came to 18 bases. The CDR3 loop is CAISGPDREGDEQYF. Here the CDR3 DNA reads TGTGCCATCAGTGGACCAGACAGGGAGGGCGACGAGCAGTACTTC.

This clonotype turned up a few times. This rearrangement joins TRBV7-6 to TRBJ2-2; 8 nucleotides line up with TRBD1. This CDR3 is built from 13 residues. Germline assignment: CDR1 SGHVS and CDR2 FNYEAQ. Trimming at V came to 5 bases and at J to 6 bases, leaving 2 bases not matched to a gene. The CDR3 DNA follows: TGTGCCAGCAGCACGGACAGGGCCGGGGAGCTGTTTTTT. It encodes CASSTDRAGELFF.

This clonotype was observed a handful of times. Here the CDR3 reads CASSTAGSSYNEQFF. DNA of the CDR3: TGCGCCAGCAGCACAGCGGGAAGCTCCTACAATGAGCAGTTCTTC. The genes are TRBV5-1 and TRBJ2-1; 7 bases agree with TRBD2. Germline-derived CDR1 and CDR2 are SGHRS and YFSETQ. The CDR3 has 15 residues. The V segment lost 4 bases and the J segment 0 bases; nucleotides outside the gene matches: 4.

This clonotype was found many times. CDR3 bases: TGCGCCAGCAGCGAACAGGGAGTTATTAGCACAGATACGCAGTATTTT. Its protein is CASSEQGVISTDTQYF. The chain couples TRBV5-1 to TRBJ2-3, with a weak D call TRBD1 (6 bases). CDR3 length equals 16 residues. The V gene lost 4 bases and the J gene lost 0 bases, with 15 bases spanning the gap. The germline V gene has CDR1 SGHRS and CDR2 YFSETQ.

This clonotype was recorded a few times. The genes are TRBV19 and TRBJ2-7, with TRBD2 matching over 9 bases. V shed 5 bases and J 5 bases; nucleotides not matched to a gene: 10. CDR1 and CDR2 (germline): LNHDA, SQIVND (reference sequence). This CDR3 has 15 amino acids. Written as DNA, the CDR3 is TGTGCCAGTAGTGCTAACGATCGACTAGCGGACGAGCAGTACTTC. Residues: CASSANDRLADEQYF.

This clonotype was detected many times. CDR3 sequence (DNA): TGTGCCAGCCGGGTCCAGCAGGAGGAGACCCAGTACTTC. Translated: CASRVQQEETQYF. The chain has TRBV10-3 and TRBJ2-5, with unresolved D. V gave up 10 bases and J gave up 5 bases, with 17 bases separating them. Per the germline V gene, CDR1 is ENHRY and CDR2 is SYGVKD. The CDR3 sequence is 13 residues long.

The sample holds a few counts of this clonotype. This chain uses TRBV4-2 with TRBJ2-5; D call uncertain. Deletions cut 4 bases from V and 0 bases from J, with 15 bases between. The CDR3 is made up of 16 amino acids. Germline V gene data show CDR1 as LGHNA and CDR2 as YNFKEQ. CDR3 sequence: CASSLDPPSYQETQYF. In DNA form, the CDR3 reads TGTGCCAGCAGCCTCGATCCACCATCGTACCAAGAGACCCAGTACTTC.